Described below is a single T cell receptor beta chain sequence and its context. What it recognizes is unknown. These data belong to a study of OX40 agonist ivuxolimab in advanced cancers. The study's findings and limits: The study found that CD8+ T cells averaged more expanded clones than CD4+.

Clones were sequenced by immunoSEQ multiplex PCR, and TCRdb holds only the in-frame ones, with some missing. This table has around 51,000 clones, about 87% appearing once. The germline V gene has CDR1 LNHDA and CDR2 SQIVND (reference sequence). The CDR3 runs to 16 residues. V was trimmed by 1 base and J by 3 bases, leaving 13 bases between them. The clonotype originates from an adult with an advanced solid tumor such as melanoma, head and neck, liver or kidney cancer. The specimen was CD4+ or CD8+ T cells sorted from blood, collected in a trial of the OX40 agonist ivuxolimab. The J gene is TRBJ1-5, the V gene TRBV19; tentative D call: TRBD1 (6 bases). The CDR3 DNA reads TGTGCCAGTAGTATAGGGGCGGACAGATACAATCAGCCCCAGCATTTT. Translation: CASSIGADRYNQPQHF.